This entry lists 8 T cell receptor beta chains sequenced from one sample in a study of shared clonotypes between healthy human individuals. Sequencing was performed with immunoSEQ multiplex PCR; in TCRdb, only in-frame clones are kept and a portion is missing. The top ten hold roughly 1.7% of the sample, which has roughly 2,000,000 clones, just over 90% seen once. CD45RO negativity and positive selection for CCR7 defined naive CD8 cells, a population that excluded terminally differentiated effector memory CD45RA+ cells. The source material was naive CD8+ T cells from PBMCs. The receptors here all came from a young man in good health. Some clones in this sample may be carry-over from other donors' samples.

Of note for this clone: The identical CDR3 is also encoded by other nucleotide sequences in the sample. The V and J genes are TRBV5-4 and TRBJ2-7; TRBD1 might be the D (5 bases). The CDR3 loop spans 12 amino acids. CDR1 SGHNT and CDR2 YYREEE come from the germline V gene (reference sequence). V was trimmed by 4 bases and J by 4 bases, leaving 9 bases between them. CDR3 DNA: TGTGCCAGCAGCCCTGACAGTTACGAGCAGTACTTC. It yields the protein CASSPDSYEQYF.

This chain uses TRBV5-6 with TRBJ2-5, with TRBD1 matching over 8 bases. V lost 4 bases, J lost 1 base, and 6 bases stayed unmatched. CDR1 and CDR2 (germline): SGHDT, YYEEEE. This CDR3 has 15 amino acids. The CDR3 loop is CASSTWTGPQETQYF. CDR3 DNA sequence: TGTGCCAGCAGCACCTGGACAGGGCCCCAAGAGACCCAGTACTTC.

The chain uses TRBV28 and TRBJ2-5; perhaps D is TRBD1 or TRBD2 (5 bases each). The V gene's germline CDR1 is MDHEN and CDR2 SYDVKM. This CDR3 is built from 14 residues. V lost 6 bases and J lost 2, with 13 bases in between. CDR3 bases: TGTGCCAGCAGACCCGGGGCCTTACAAGAGACCCAGTACTTC. Amino acid sequence: CASRPGALQETQYF.

To note about this clone: Other DNA sequences within the sample encode an identical CDR3. The gene calls are TRBV19 and TRBJ1-5; no definite D call. The CDR3 consists of 13 residues. The germline V gene has CDR1 LNHDA and CDR2 SQIVND (reference sequence). V lost 1 base, J lost 4 bases, and 5 bases lay in between. DNA of the CDR3: TGTGCCAGTAGTATAGGGGGTAATCAGCCCCAGCATTTT. This sequence encodes CASSIGGNQPQHF.

The J gene is TRBJ1-1, the V gene TRBV19; D possibly corresponds to TRBD1 (5 bases). V lost 6 bases to trimming and J lost 4 bases, with 12 bases between them. The CDR3 spans 13 residues. The V gene's germline CDR1 is LNHDA and CDR2 SQIVND (reference sequence). CDR3 in DNA: TGTGCCAGTAGCCCGGGACCGCTCACTGAAGCTTTCTTT. It codes for CASSPGPLTEAFF.

The gene calls are TRBV5-6 and TRBJ2-5, with D hard to call. This CDR3 contains 16 residues. Per germline, CDR1 SGHDT and CDR2 YYEEEE. V lost 1 base to trimming and J lost 5 bases, with 18 bases between them. CDR3 in amino acids: CASSLSSALNMETQYF. The CDR3 DNA sequence: TGTGCCAGCAGCTTGAGCAGCGCATTAAACATGGAGACCCAGTACTTC. The full variable domain, completed using reference TRBV5-6 and TRBJ2-5, is DAGVTQSPTHLIKTRGQQVTLRCSPKSGHDTVSWYQQALGQGPQFIFQYYEEEERQRGNFPDRFSGHQFPNYSSELNVNALLLGDSALYLCASSLSSALNMETQYFGPGTRLLVL.

The rearrangement joins TRBV21-1 to TRBJ1-6. TRBV21-1 counts as a pseudogene. CDR3 length equals 14 residues. The DNA of the CDR3 is TGTGCCAGCACCGACTACTCCTATAATTCACCCCTCCACTTT. Its translation: CASTDYSYNSPLHF.

The J gene is TRBJ2-5, the V gene TRBV15; D uncertain. The J call is in doubt because the DNA end fits TRBJ2-7 better. This CDR3 has 11 residues. Germline assignment: CDR1 LNHNV and CDR2 YYDKDF (reference sequence). The CDR3 nucleotides are TGTGCCACCAGCAGCGCCTACGAGCAGTACTTC. Residues: CATSSAYEQYF.